The TCR beta chain described here comes from a study of T cells in Graves' hyperthyroidism and ophthalmopathy (dated by TCRdb to the late 2010s). Context from the whole study: Peripheral blood was collected at initial diagnosis, before any treatment. The paper reports TCR Vbeta CDR3 sequencing of approximately 140 peripheral blood samples: around 41 ophthalmopathy, fewer than 80 hyperthyroidism and around 17 progressor patients. Following sampling, methimazole starting at 30 mg daily was given to hyperthyroidism patients, and high-dose intravenous methylprednisolone was given to ophthalmopathy patients. Prospective prediction of ophthalmopathy was tested in an independent validation cohort consisting of 18 hyperthyroidism patients and around 17 patients who later progressed to ophthalmopathy. The study also compared thyroid tissue and blood T-cell repertoires from more than five Graves' hyperthyroidism patients. The 95 to 100 discovery patients were divided at random into training and test sets in a 7:3 ratio. A discovery cohort of roughly 100 patients, about 43 with Graves' ophthalmopathy and 55 to 60 with stable Graves' hyperthyroidism, was used to find distinguishing TCR V-J signatures. The study at large found these results: Sample size was not statistically predetermined, and blinding of investigators to group allocation was not performed. During validation, the model predicted progression to ophthalmopathy a median of approximately 6.5 months ahead of onset, with around 71% sensitivity and roughly 72% specificity. Most expanded thyroid clonotypes (frequency above 0.001) were also detected in blood, suggesting blood repertoires may reflect thyroid immune responses. A model built on a 13 V-J signature distinguished ophthalmopathy from stable hyperthyroidism, reaching 85% to 90% sensitivity and 81.08% specificity in cross-validation and 80%/75% in testing.

The TCR beta CDR3 regions were amplified from RNA transcripts. A first-round RT-PCR of the TCR CDR3 used the HTBI primer set with the Qiagen OneStep RT-PCR kit. Libraries were constructed in a second round of multiplex PCR, after which size selection and purification were performed. Sequencing of the libraries was done on an Illumina HiSeq2000 using paired-end 100 bp reads. As for how the authors treated the data: SOAPnuke was used to process the raw data, with reads discarded if the reads contained adapters or uncalled bases, had a mean Phred below 15, or lacked an exact constant-primer or identifier match. High-quality paired reads were merged using COPE v1.2.5, and each unique nucleotide sequence was defined as a clonotype. MiTCR v1.1 was used to align clonotypes to the IMGT TRBV, TRBD and TRBJ reference segments. The analysis was restricted to V-J combinations with a frequency above 0.0001, which together covered 99.2% of the repertoires. A TCS score was defined as the ratio of F50 (clonal expansion) to E x V (chaos), with BLOSUM62-based TCRdist applied between CDR3 peptides within each V-J. Welch's t-statistics and random forest reduced roughly 500 V-J features to about 12, which were used in a naive Bayes classifier (R e1071). The public sequencing data were trimmed at Q25 with fastp and processed into clonotypes with MiXCR by TCRdb, which kept only in-frame beta chains. Identical CDR3 protein sequences are pooled into one entry, listed with their most common genes and DNA. These V and J calls rely on TCRdb rather than the paper's analysis. Within this sample are 300,000 to 500,000 distinct CDR3 sequences, with roughly an eighth of them counted one time only. 25% to 30% of the sample rests with the top ten.

Worth noting for this clonotype: What this receptor recognizes is not known. No much larger clone exists at a distance of one base, and base qualities are not known.

Ophthalmopathy patients had moderately to severely active disease, Clinical Activity Score of at least 3, NOSPECS grade of at least 4, and duration under 3 months. The study excluded patients with uncontrolled infections, other autoimmune diseases, pregnancy or lactation. Diagnoses were based on clinical symptoms, serum thyroxine and TRAb, thyroid ultrasound and orbital computed tomography. PBMCs were isolated from approximately 10 ml of fresh peripheral blood by Ficoll-Paque density gradient centrifugation. Total RNA was extracted with Trizol reagent, and quality was checked on an Agilent 2100 Bioanalyzer. The source is a man in his fifties or sixties with Graves' ophthalmopathy. Sample: blood.

The CDR3 is CASIPTLTALLANSPLHF. The nucleotides read TGTGCCAGCATCCCAACGCTGACAGCCCTCTTGGCGAATTCACCCCTCCACTTT. The chain employs TRBV2 and TRBJ1-6; TRBD1 might be the D gene, on 5 matching bases. According to the germline V gene, CDR1 reads SNHLY and CDR2 reads FYNNEI. V was cut back by 7 bases and J by 7 bases, leaving a gap of 26 bases between them. The CDR3 sequence holds 18 residues, the cysteine and phenylalanine included. Only the CDR3 region is kept as DNA, spanning 54 bases read in frame from base 1. The variable domain in full, with residues beyond the CDR3 obtained from the reference TRBV2 and TRBJ1-6 genes, is EPEVTQTPSHQVTQMGQEVILRCVPISNHLYFYWYRQILGQKVEFLVSFYNNEISEKSEIFDDQFSVERPDGSNFTLKIRSTKLEDSAMYFCASIPTLTALLANSPLHFGNGTRLTVT.